These T cell receptor beta chains were read from a single sample in a study of OX40 agonist ivuxolimab in advanced cancers. Data came from immunoSEQ multiplex PCR; TCRdb stores just in-frame clones and leaves some out. Among some 74,000 clones, around 91% were seen once, and the ten largest hold around 0.33%. Sample: CD4+ or CD8+ T cells sorted from blood, taken in a trial of the OX40 agonist ivuxolimab. The receptors were sampled from an adult with an advanced solid tumor such as melanoma, head and neck, liver or kidney cancer. CDR3s include the opening cysteine and the closing phenylalanine or tryptophan. Each record gives: clone size, V gene, J gene, D gene, CDR3 DNA, CDR3 protein. The D gene is left open where the match is weak. Only part of the rows carry a size: once, few, many, or a class if the clone is expanded.

abundance: -
v_gene: TRBV5-5
j_gene: TRBJ1-2
d_gene: TRBD1
CDR3nt: TGTGCCAGCAGTCCAACCGGGACAGGGCCTAAGAATGGCTACACCTTC
CDR3aa: CASSPTGTGPKNGYTF

abundance: -
v_gene: TRBV6-4
j_gene: TRBJ2-3
d_gene: TRBD2
CDR3nt: TGTGCCAGCAGCCGAATAGCGGGGGCGTCGACAGATACGCAGTATTTT
CDR3aa: CASSRIAGASTDTQYF

abundance: -
v_gene: TRBV28
j_gene: TRBJ1-6
d_gene: -
CDR3nt: TGTGCCAGCAGTCCAAGACCGGAACTGGCCCTCCACTTT
CDR3aa: CASSPRPELALHF

abundance: -
v_gene: TRBV30
j_gene: TRBJ2-3
d_gene: -
CDR3nt: TGTGCCTGGAACGAGCTCACAGATACGCAGTATTTT
CDR3aa: CAWNELTDTQYF

abundance: once
v_gene: TRBV5-3
j_gene: TRBJ1-2
d_gene: -
CDR3nt: TGTGCCGCCCGCAGAGGCTACACCTTC
CDR3aa: CAARRGYTF

abundance: -
v_gene: TRBV7-2
j_gene: TRBJ1-2
d_gene: -
CDR3nt: TGTGCCAGCAGCTTAGATAGAGACAACTATGGCTACACCTTC
CDR3aa: CASSLDRDNYGYTF

abundance: -
v_gene: TRBV19
j_gene: TRBJ2-7
d_gene: -
CDR3nt: TGTGCCAGTAAGGCCACAGGGTCCTACTACGAGCAGTACTTC
CDR3aa: CASKATGSYYEQYF

abundance: -
v_gene: TRBV9
j_gene: TRBJ2-2
d_gene: TRBD2
CDR3nt: TGTGCCAGCAGCACGCGGGGGGGCCAGGACACCGGGGAGCTGTTTTTT
CDR3aa: CASSTRGGQDTGELFF

abundance: few
v_gene: TRBV7-9
j_gene: TRBJ1-6
d_gene: -
CDR3nt: TGTGCCAGCAGCTTAGGGGATCATAATTCACCCCTCCACTTT
CDR3aa: CASSLGDHNSPLHF

abundance: once
v_gene: TRBV6-6
j_gene: TRBJ2-1
d_gene: -
CDR3nt: TGTGCCAGCAGTTACTCAGACAATGAGCAGTTCTTC
CDR3aa: CASSYSDNEQFF

abundance: -
v_gene: TRBV11-2
j_gene: TRBJ1-6
d_gene: -
CDR3nt: TGTGCCAGCAGCTTAGAGGTGCGGCCCTATAATTCACCCCTCCACTTT
CDR3aa: CASSLEVRPYNSPLHF

abundance: -
v_gene: TRBV7-9
j_gene: TRBJ2-3
d_gene: -
CDR3nt: TGTGCCAGCAGCACCCGGACCTTCACAGATACGCAGTATTTT
CDR3aa: CASSTRTFTDTQYF

abundance: -
v_gene: TRBV7-9
j_gene: TRBJ2-1
d_gene: -
CDR3nt: TGTGCCAGCAGCGCAATACAGGGTACTGAGCAGTTCTTC
CDR3aa: CASSAIQGTEQFF

abundance: -
v_gene: TRBV2
j_gene: TRBJ2-3
d_gene: TRBD1
CDR3nt: TGTGCCGGGAACGTTCCGGGACAGGGTCTAAAGCGGGCAGATACGCAGTATTTT
CDR3aa: CAGNVPGQGLKRADTQYF

abundance: -
v_gene: TRBV29-1
j_gene: TRBJ2-3
d_gene: -
CDR3nt: TGCAGTCACCGAGGGGGGACCCACACAGATACGCAGTATTTT
CDR3aa: CSHRGGTHTDTQYF

abundance: -
v_gene: TRBV11-2
j_gene: TRBJ2-7
d_gene: -
CDR3nt: TGTGCCAGCAGCCCCCAGGACTACGAGCAGTACTTC
CDR3aa: CASSPQDYEQYF

abundance: -
v_gene: TRBV30
j_gene: TRBJ2-1
d_gene: -
CDR3nt: TGTGCCTGGAGTTCCCAGGACTCACGAAATGAGCAGTTCTTC
CDR3aa: CAWSSQDSRNEQFF

abundance: -
v_gene: TRBV10-1
j_gene: TRBJ2-2
d_gene: -
CDR3nt: TGCGCCAGCAGCTCAGTTGCTACCGGGGAGCTGTTTTTT
CDR3aa: CASSSVATGELFF

abundance: -
v_gene: TRBV5-1
j_gene: TRBJ2-5
d_gene: -
CDR3nt: TGCGCCAGCAGGATGCAGACCCAAGAGACCCAGTACTTC
CDR3aa: CASRMQTQETQYF

abundance: -
v_gene: TRBV6-1
j_gene: TRBJ1-1
d_gene: -
CDR3nt: TGTGCCAGCAGTGTGGACAGAACCTGGGCTTTCTTT
CDR3aa: CASSVDRTWAFF

abundance: -
v_gene: TRBV5-5
j_gene: TRBJ1-6
d_gene: TRBD1
CDR3nt: TGTGCCAGCAGCATACAGGGGAGCTCCTATAATTCACCCCTCCACTTT
CDR3aa: CASSIQGSSYNSPLHF

abundance: -
v_gene: TRBV5-1
j_gene: TRBJ2-1
d_gene: -
CDR3nt: -
CDR3aa: CASSPGWASGAMREFF

abundance: -
v_gene: TRBV7-8
j_gene: TRBJ1-5
d_gene: -
CDR3nt: TGTGCCAGCAGCCCCGGACAGTATCAGCCCCAGCATTTT
CDR3aa: CASSPGQYQPQHF

abundance: -
v_gene: TRBV27
j_gene: TRBJ1-5
d_gene: -
CDR3nt: TGTGCCAGCAGTTTATCGGTGGGGCTCCAGCCCCAGCATTTT
CDR3aa: CASSLSVGLQPQHF

abundance: -
v_gene: TRBV5-5
j_gene: TRBJ2-7
d_gene: TRBD2
CDR3nt: TGTGCCAGCAGCTTCTCCGGGGGGAAAGAGCAGTACTTC
CDR3aa: CASSFSGGKEQYF

abundance: -
v_gene: TRBV7-2
j_gene: TRBJ2-3
d_gene: -
CDR3nt: TGTGCCAGCAGCTTGCGAGGAGGGGGGGCCGGAGATACGCAGTATTTT
CDR3aa: CASSLRGGGAGDTQYF

abundance: -
v_gene: TRBV28
j_gene: TRBJ2-3
d_gene: TRBD2
CDR3nt: TGTGCCAGCGGCTCCGTAGCGGGGGGCCCGGATACGCAGTATTTT
CDR3aa: CASGSVAGGPDTQYF

abundance: -
v_gene: TRBV19
j_gene: TRBJ1-2
d_gene: TRBD1
CDR3nt: TGTGCCAGTAGTCCTCGACAGGGACCTGTTAACTATGGCTACACCTTC
CDR3aa: CASSPRQGPVNYGYTF

abundance: -
v_gene: TRBV5-1
j_gene: TRBJ1-2
d_gene: -
CDR3nt: TGCGCCAGCAGCTTGGAACAAGTGATGGGTGGCTACACCTTC
CDR3aa: CASSLEQVMGGYTF

abundance: -
v_gene: TRBV28
j_gene: TRBJ1-2
d_gene: -
CDR3nt: TGTGCCAGCAGTTTCACGGGGGGACACTATGGCTACACCTTC
CDR3aa: CASSFTGGHYGYTF

abundance: -
v_gene: TRBV7-7
j_gene: TRBJ2-3
d_gene: -
CDR3nt: TGTGCTAGCAGCTTAGCGGCAGGGGGAAGCACAGATACGCAGTATTTT
CDR3aa: CASSLAAGGSTDTQYF

abundance: -
v_gene: TRBV5-4
j_gene: TRBJ2-3
d_gene: -
CDR3nt: TGTGCCAGCGGCCCTTGGGTTACAGATACGCAGTATTTT
CDR3aa: CASGPWVTDTQYF

abundance: -
v_gene: TRBV6-1
j_gene: TRBJ2-3
d_gene: TRBD2
CDR3nt: TGTGCCAGCAGTGAAGCCCTAGCGGGGGGCACAGATACGCAGTATTTT
CDR3aa: CASSEALAGGTDTQYF

abundance: once
v_gene: TRBV6-5
j_gene: TRBJ2-2
d_gene: -
CDR3nt: TGTGCCAGCAGTACCACAGGGTTAAACACCGGGGAGCTGTTTTTT
CDR3aa: CASSTTGLNTGELFF

abundance: -
v_gene: TRBV18
j_gene: TRBJ1-6
d_gene: TRBD1
CDR3nt: TGTGCCAGCTCACGTAAAGGTGGGACAGGGGAACTTTCACCCCTCCACTTT
CDR3aa: CASSRKGGTGELSPLHF

abundance: -
v_gene: TRBV5-1
j_gene: TRBJ1-2
d_gene: TRBD1
CDR3nt: TGCGCCAGCAGCACCTGGACAGGGGATAATGGCTACACCTTC
CDR3aa: CASSTWTGDNGYTF

abundance: -
v_gene: TRBV19
j_gene: TRBJ1-5
d_gene: -
CDR3nt: TGTGCCAGTAGTATAGGAACAGCCTCGGGGGGGGTACAGCCCCAGCATTTT
CDR3aa: CASSIGTASGGVQPQHF

abundance: -
v_gene: TRBV7-7
j_gene: TRBJ2-5
d_gene: TRBD2
CDR3nt: TGTGCTAGCAGCCCCTTTAGCGGGGGCACTCAAGAGACCCAGTACTTC
CDR3aa: CASSPFSGGTQETQYF

abundance: -
v_gene: TRBV6-4
j_gene: TRBJ2-4
d_gene: -
CDR3nt: TGTGCCAGCAGTGACTCGATGGGGGGGCGCGTTCTGTACTTC
CDR3aa: CASSDSMGGRVLYF

abundance: -
v_gene: TRBV19
j_gene: TRBJ1-6
d_gene: TRBD1
CDR3nt: TGTGCCAGTACCGATAGCCCACAGGGGGCGAGGTCACCCCTCCACTTT
CDR3aa: CASTDSPQGARSPLHF

abundance: once
v_gene: TRBV19
j_gene: TRBJ1-5
d_gene: -
CDR3nt: TGTGCCAGTAGTACTAGGACCGCTTTTCTTAGCAATCAGCCCCAGCATTTT
CDR3aa: CASSTRTAFLSNQPQHF

abundance: -
v_gene: TRBV30
j_gene: TRBJ1-1
d_gene: -
CDR3nt: TGTGCCTGGGGGGATATAAAGAATGAAGCTTTCTTT
CDR3aa: CAWGDIKNEAFF

abundance: -
v_gene: TRBV2
j_gene: TRBJ1-2
d_gene: TRBD1
CDR3nt: TGTGCCAGCGGGACAGGGGGCGCATTTTCTGGCTACACCTTC
CDR3aa: CASGTGGAFSGYTF

abundance: -
v_gene: TRBV7-8
j_gene: TRBJ2-5
d_gene: TRBD2
CDR3nt: TGTGCCAGCAGCCCCGGGACTAGCGGGGGGCCACAAGAGACCCAGTACTTC
CDR3aa: CASSPGTSGGPQETQYF

abundance: -
v_gene: TRBV7-8
j_gene: TRBJ2-1
d_gene: -
CDR3nt: TGTGCCAGCATCCCCAATCGGAGATCCAATGAGCAGTTCTTC
CDR3aa: CASIPNRRSNEQFF

abundance: -
v_gene: TRBV6-5
j_gene: TRBJ2-4
d_gene: TRBD1
CDR3nt: TGTGCCAGCAGTCCTCTGACAGGGGGTCAGTACTTC
CDR3aa: CASSPLTGGQYF

abundance: -
v_gene: TRBV5-1
j_gene: TRBJ2-5
d_gene: TRBD2
CDR3nt: TGCGCCAGCAGCTCGGCTCTCCCGGGAGGACAAGAGACCCAGTACTTC
CDR3aa: CASSSALPGGQETQYF

abundance: -
v_gene: TRBV9
j_gene: TRBJ1-1
d_gene: -
CDR3nt: TGTGCCAGCAGCGTAGGGGCGAACACTGAAGCTTTCTTT
CDR3aa: CASSVGANTEAFF

abundance: -
v_gene: TRBV11-2
j_gene: TRBJ2-3
d_gene: -
CDR3nt: TGTGCCAGCAGCTCGCCCCCGGGGGGCCTCACAGATACGCAGTATTTT
CDR3aa: CASSSPPGGLTDTQYF

abundance: -
v_gene: TRBV30
j_gene: TRBJ1-5
d_gene: -
CDR3nt: TGTGCCTGGAGTGCAGGCGGGGGCAATCAGCCCCAGCATTTT
CDR3aa: CAWSAGGGNQPQHF